A single sample gave rise to the 18 T cell receptor beta chains below, sequenced in a study of response to subunit inactivated influenza vaccine. TCRdb reprocessed the RT-PCR reads via MiXCR and lists one record per CDR3 protein. The table shows fewer than 600,000 distinct CDR3 sequences, with approximately 7.7% occurring only once. The sample in question was PBMCs from blood, obtained 23 to 25 months after vaccination. The receptors shown here come from a man between 50 and 75 years old who received an inactivated influenza vaccine.

This rearrangement joins TRBV6-2 or TRBV6-3 to TRBJ2-3, with D possibly matching TRBD2 (6 bases). V was pared by 2 bases and J by 0 bases, with 15 bases between. Looked up from germline, CDR1 is MNHEY and CDR2 is SVGEGT. The CDR3 has 17 residues. The CDR3 here is CASSYPIGGTSTDTQYF. The CDR3 nucleotides are TGTGCCAGCAGTTACCCTATCGGTGGGACTAGCACAGATACGCAGTATTTT.

The sample holds many counts of this clonotype. CDR3 loop: CAISESMSGTGGAGGYGYTF. The CDR3 region has the DNA TGTGCCATCAGTGAGTCGATGTCAGGGACAGGGGGCGCCGGAGGCTATGGCTACACCTTC. V is TRBV10-3 and J is TRBJ1-2; 12 nucleotides agree with TRBD1. The CDR3 extends over 20 amino acids. The V gene end was trimmed by 0 bases and the J gene end by 4 bases; junction bases not matched to a gene: 15. Looked up from germline, CDR1 is ENHRY and CDR2 is SYGVKD.

The chain uses TRBV7-2 and TRBJ2-1; the D is unclear. The germline V and J ends were trimmed by 3 bases and 1 base, with 10 bases remaining between them. Germline V gene data show CDR1 as SGHTA and CDR2 as FQGNSA. The CDR3 is made up of 15 amino acids. CDR3 loop: CASSLEIGSYNEQFF. CDR3 nucleotide sequence: TGTGCCAGCAGCTTGGAGATAGGTTCCTACAATGAGCAGTTCTTC.

This clonotype occurred a few times. The chain uses TRBV20-1 and TRBJ1-4, with D maybe TRBD1 (5 bases). The germline gives CDR1 DFQATT, CDR2 SNEGSKA (reference sequence). This CDR3 region has 13 residues. Trimming pared 5 bases from V and 4 bases from J, leaving 11 bases between. CDR3 DNA sequence: TGCAGTGCTGGGGACGGACGTAATGAAAAACTGTTTTTT. It specifies CSAGDGRNEKLFF.

This clonotype was detected many times. The chain uses TRBV7-9 and TRBJ2-3; possibly TRBD1 for D (6 bases). The CDR3 consists of 13 residues. Trimming removed 5 bases at V and 6 bases at J, with 12 bases between. CDR1 and CDR2 (germline): SEHNR, FQNEAQ (reference sequence). DNA of the CDR3: TGTGCCAGCAGCCCCCAGGGGTTGGATACGCAGTATTTT. It specifies CASSPQGLDTQYF.

The V and J genes are TRBV7-2 and TRBJ2-3; D might be TRBD2 (6 bases). CDR1 and CDR2 (germline): SGHTA, FQGNSA. The CDR3 extends over 15 amino acids. The V end was cut by 4 bases, the J end by 0 bases, with 11 bases between. In nucleotides, the CDR3 is TGTGCCAGCAGCTATCTAGCGTACAGCACAGATACGCAGTATTTT. It encodes CASSYLAYSTDTQYF.

V is TRBV7-8 and J is TRBJ2-5, with 12 bases matching TRBD2. J gave up 2 bases and V 5 bases, and 6 bases lay outside the gene matches. CDR3 length: 16 residues. Germline CDR1 reads SGHVS; CDR2 reads FQNEAQ. The CDR3 is CASSARLAGVQETQYF. The CDR3 coding sequence is TGTGCCAGCAGCGCCCGACTAGCGGGGGTGCAAGAGACCCAGTACTTC.

This clonotype was seen a few times. The rearrangement links TRBV28 to TRBJ2-7; 13 bases are a match to TRBD2. Germline V gene sequence: CDR1 MDHEN, CDR2 SYDVKM. J was trimmed by 6 bases and V by 4 bases; bases with no gene match: 12. The CDR3 sequence is 17 residues long. This chain's CDR3 is CASSSPTSGRSVLEQYF. As DNA, the CDR3 is TGTGCCAGCAGTTCCCCGACTAGCGGGAGGTCCGTTCTCGAGCAGTACTTC.

This clonotype was observed at least ten times. The gene calls are TRBV12-3 or TRBV12-4 and TRBJ2-5; D is unclear. This CDR3 is built from 15 residues. V was shortened by 3 bases and J by 4 bases, with 15 bases between the two germline ends. CDR3 region: CASSLHGYLAETQYF. CDR3 in DNA: TGTGCCAGCAGTTTGCACGGCTACCTGGCAGAGACCCAGTACTTC.

This clonotype was detected a few times. The rearrangement joins TRBV25-1 to TRBJ1-1; D is ambiguous. The CDR3 consists of 12 residues. Trimming took off 4 bases at V and 5 bases at J, with 8 bases between the two ends. The germline gives CDR1 MGHDK, CDR2 SYGVNS. CDR3 coding DNA: TGTGCCAGCAGTGGGGGTTGGACTGAAGCTTTCTTT. Protein product: CASSGGWTEAFF.

This clonotype was observed many times. The chain has TRBV3-1 and TRBJ1-2, with D uncertain. The germline V and J ends were trimmed by 1 base and 7 bases, with 10 bases remaining between them. The CDR3 has 13 amino acids. Germline CDR1 is LGHDT and CDR2 is YNNKEL (reference sequence). The CDR3 protein is CASSQGQGGGYTF. The CDR3 DNA reads TGTGCCAGCAGCCAAGGGCAAGGCGGTGGCTACACCTTC. The full variable domain, with the rest looked up from reference TRBV3-1 and TRBJ1-2, is DTAVSQTPKYLVTQMGNDKSIKCEQNLGHDTMYWYKQDSKKFLKIMFSYNNKELIINETVPNRFSPKSPDKAHLNLHINSLELGDSAVYFCASSQGQGGGYTFGSGTRLTVV.

This clonotype came up a few times. The chain combines TRBV12-3 or TRBV12-4 with TRBJ2-2, with TRBD1 matching 12 bases. Trimming at V came to 10 bases and at J to 7 bases, leaving 10 bases not matched to a gene. This CDR3 is 15 amino acids long. CDR3 sequence reads: CATSGQGAQGGELFF. CDR3 nucleotide sequence: TGTGCCACTTCGGGACAGGGGGCGCAGGGCGGGGAGCTGTTTTTT.

The chain joins TRBV7-2 to TRBJ1-2, with 9 bases aligning to TRBD1. The junction had 6 bases not matched to a gene; V was cut back by 5 bases and J by 2 bases. Germline CDR1 is SGHTA and CDR2 is FQGNSA. The CDR3 is made up of 15 amino acids. The CDR3: CASSIRGQGNYGYTF. DNA of the CDR3: TGTGCCAGCAGCATAAGAGGACAGGGGAACTATGGCTACACCTTC.

This clonotype was recorded many times. The chain carries TRBV28 and TRBJ1-1; D is perhaps TRBD1 (5 bases). Germline assignment: CDR1 MDHEN and CDR2 SYDVKM. V was trimmed by 5 bases and J by 1 base, leaving 14 bases between them. The CDR3 runs 15 residues. The CDR3 region is CASSPSQGGNTEAFF. The CDR3 DNA sequence: TGTGCCAGCAGTCCTTCTCAGGGAGGGAACACTGAAGCTTTCTTT.

Many counts were recorded for this clonotype. The chain uses TRBV3-1 and TRBJ2-1; D is perhaps TRBD1 (6 bases). Germline CDR1 is LGHDT and CDR2 is YNNKEL (reference sequence). V lost 6 bases and J lost 5, with 11 bases in between. The CDR3 spans 13 residues. The CDR3: CASRTTGNNEQFF. CDR3 nucleotides: TGTGCCAGCAGGACCACAGGGAACAATGAGCAGTTCTTC.

The genes are TRBV5-1 and TRBJ1-1, with D tentatively TRBD1 (6 bases). Trimming cost V 3 bases and J 6 bases, with 18 bases left between them. The CDR3 spans 15 residues. Germline CDR1 is SGHRS and CDR2 is YFSETQ. CDR3 protein: CASSWGSRGGAEAFF. The DNA of the CDR3 is TGCGCCAGCAGCTGGGGCTCTAGGGGGGGTGCTGAAGCTTTCTTT.

This rearrangement joins TRBV4-1 to TRBJ2-7, with a weak D call TRBD2 (6 bases). The CDR3 is 15 amino acids. Germline CDR1 reads MGHRA; CDR2 reads YSYEKL. V was trimmed by 0 bases and J by 3 bases, leaving 12 bases between them. CDR3 amino acids: CASSQEVAGNYEQYF. CDR3 DNA sequence: TGCGCCAGCAGCCAAGAGGTGGCGGGAAACTACGAGCAGTACTTC.

This clonotype was found many times. The chain couples TRBV4-3 to TRBJ2-1, with 13 positions matching TRBD2. CDR1 LGHNA and CDR2 YSLEER come from the germline V gene. This CDR3 region has 18 residues. The V segment lost 0 bases and the J segment 9 bases; nucleotides outside the gene matches: 11. In DNA form, the CDR3 reads TGCGCCAGCAGCCAAGAAGTGGTAGGGACTAGCGGGAACGGTGAGCAGTTCTTC. This translates into CASSQEVVGTSGNGEQFF.